The 7 T cell receptor beta chains below come from one sample, sequenced in a study of cytomegalovirus exposure and HLA in healthy donors. Primers included in the PCR were 60 Vbeta and 13 Jbeta primers. Libraries were prepared by immunoSEQ multiplex PCR; TCRdb keeps only in-frame clonotypes and omits some of them. The sample includes under 200,000 clones. The sample was PBMCs. The receptors derive from a man between 25 and 39 years old in good health and CMV-seronegative.

The rearrangement joins TRBV6-6 to TRBJ1-1; 8 nucleotides line up with TRBD1. CDR1 is MNHNY, CDR2 SVGAGI, per germline (reference sequence). CDR3 length: 16 amino acids. J was trimmed by 0 bases and V by 0 bases; bases with no gene match: 3. Here the CDR3 reads CASSYSTTGVNTEAFF. DNA of the CDR3: TGTGCCAGCAGTTACTCGACGACAGGGGTGAACACTGAAGCTTTCTTT.

The CDR3, as DNA: TGTGCCAGCAGCCAGGGGCGGGTGAACACTGAAGCTTTCTTT. This codes for CASSQGRVNTEAFF. The chain carries TRBV6-5 and TRBJ1-1; a weak D match, TRBD1 (6 bases). The germline V and J ends were trimmed by 6 bases and 0 bases, with 11 bases remaining between them. Per germline, CDR1 MNHEY and CDR2 SVGAGI. The CDR3 is made up of 14 amino acids.

The chain uses TRBV6-5 and TRBJ2-7, with TRBD2 identical over 12 bases. V lost 7 bases to trimming and J lost 4 bases; unmatched junction nucleotides: 5. The CDR3 has 14 amino acids. Germline V gene sequence: CDR1 MNHEY, CDR2 SVGAGI. The CDR3 coding sequence is TGTGCCAGCATCGAGGGGACTAGCGGGTACGAGCAGTACTTC. This codes for CASIEGTSGYEQYF.

The rearrangement joins TRBV9 to TRBJ2-7; 11 bases fit TRBD2. Losses at the gene ends were 3 bases for V and 0 bases for J; bases not matched to a gene: 5. The CDR3 loop spans 16 amino acids. The V gene's germline CDR1 is SGDLS and CDR2 YYNGEE. The CDR3 reads CASSDRLAGNSYEQYF. In nucleotides, the CDR3 is TGTGCCAGCAGCGACCGACTAGCGGGAAACTCCTACGAGCAGTACTTC.

V is TRBV29-1 and J is TRBJ2-3; 8 positions match TRBD1. With V trimmed by 3 bases and J by 2 bases, 7 bases remained unmatched. This CDR3 has 15 amino acids. The germline gives CDR1 SQVTM, CDR2 ANQGSEA. The CDR3 is CSVERQGNPTDTQYF. DNA for the CDR3: TGCAGCGTTGAGCGACAGGGGAACCCCACAGATACGCAGTATTTT.

The CDR3 nucleotides are TGTGCCAGCAGGAAGGACAGGGGGTATACAGATACGCAGTATTTT. Its translation is CASRKDRGYTDTQYF. The chain recombines TRBV6-1 with TRBJ2-3; the match to TRBD1 covers 10 bases. V gave up 6 bases and J gave up 3 bases; unmatched junction bases: 6. CDR3 length equals 15 residues. Germline V gives CDR1 MNHNS, CDR2 SASEGT.

The rearrangement joins TRBV18 to TRBJ1-1; TRBD1 matches at 11 bases. The germline gives CDR1 KGHSH, CDR2 LQKENI. Trimming cost V 6 bases and J 4 bases; bases outside gene matches: 7. The length of the CDR3 is 15 residues. The CDR3 nucleotides read TGTGCCAGCTCCCCGGACAGGGGGCAGAGCACTGAAGCTTTCTTT. Translation gives CASSPDRGQSTEAFF.